The 23 T cell receptor beta chains in this list originate from one sample, sequenced in a study of OX40 agonist ivuxolimab in advanced cancers. TCRdb's table, derived via immunoSEQ multiplex PCR, lists solely in-frame clones and lacks some. The table shows just over 30,000 clones, with 70% to 90% occurring only once. This sample comprised CD4+ or CD8+ T cells sorted from blood, obtained in a trial of the OX40 agonist ivuxolimab. Receptors originate from an adult with an advanced solid tumor such as melanoma, head and neck, liver or kidney cancer.

The V gene is TRBV6-5, the J gene TRBJ2-1; D is possibly TRBD2 (6 bases). This CDR3 is built from 15 residues. V was shortened by 2 bases and J by 2 bases, with 10 bases between the two germline ends. Germline V CDR1 and CDR2: MNHEY, SVGAGI. The CDR3 spells CASSYTGGTYNEQFF. In DNA, the CDR3 is TGTGCCAGCAGTTACACGGGCGGGACCTACAATGAGCAGTTCTTC.

The gene calls are TRBV5-6 and TRBJ1-1; 8 positions match TRBD1. The CDR3 is 16 residues long. The germline gives CDR1 SGHDT, CDR2 YYEEEE. V was pared by 4 bases and J by 1 base, with 9 bases of the junction left unmatched. The chain's CDR3 is CASSPNLGTGNTEAFF. As DNA, the CDR3 is TGTGCCAGCAGCCCAAATCTCGGGACAGGGAACACTGAAGCTTTCTTT.

This sequence joins TRBV7-2 and TRBJ2-1; no definite D call. CDR3 size: 13 residues. Germline V gives CDR1 SGHTA, CDR2 FQGNSA. Trimming stripped 4 bases from V and 5 bases from J, with 9 bases between. The CDR3, as DNA: TGTGCCAGCAGCTCAAGGGCCGACAATGAGCAGTTCTTC. Its protein product is CASSSRADNEQFF.

The chain recombines TRBV5-1 with TRBJ2-5, with a possible D match to TRBD1 (6 bases). The CDR3 is 13 amino acids. The germline V gene has CDR1 SGHRS and CDR2 YFSETQ. The V end lost 4 bases, the J end lost 5 bases, and 12 bases lay between the germline ends. The CDR3 spells CASSKEGVETQYF. The CDR3 nucleotides read TGCGCCAGCAGCAAAGAGGGGGTCGAGACCCAGTACTTC.

V is TRBV14 and J is TRBJ1-4; 10 bases map to TRBD1. Germline CDR1 is SGHDN and CDR2 is FVKESK. V shed 2 bases, J shed 9 bases, and the junction held 6 bases outside the gene matches. The CDR3 loop spans 15 amino acids. CDR3 sequence (DNA): TGTGCCAGCAGCCAAATCGGGACAGGGGCCCAAAAACTGTTTTTT. Amino acids: CASSQIGTGAQKLFF.

The chain employs TRBV2 and TRBJ2-2; D remains ambiguous. The CDR3 is 15 amino acids. Germline CDR1 is SNHLY and CDR2 is FYNNEI. Trimming removed 3 bases from V and 4 bases from J, with 12 bases in between. CDR3 DNA sequence: TGTGCCAGCAGTGAGAACGGTGCGCTCACCGGGGAGCTGTTTTTT. Its translation: CASSENGALTGELFF.

The chain combines TRBV5-1 with TRBJ2-7; D is unresolved. The CDR3 extends over 15 amino acids. V dropped 0 bases and J dropped 2 bases, with 12 bases sitting between them. Germline assignment: CDR1 SGHRS and CDR2 YFSETQ. This chain's CDR3 is CASSLAVGSTYEQYF. CDR3 sequence (DNA): TGCGCCAGCAGCTTGGCCGTTGGGTCTACCTACGAGCAGTACTTC.

In DNA, the CDR3 is TGCGCCAGCAGCCTCCGGACTATCACAGATACGCAGTATTTT. Its translation: CASSLRTITDTQYF. J is TRBJ2-3 and V is TRBV4-1; D perhaps matches TRBD2 (6 bases). V lost 4 bases and J 2 bases, leaving 10 bases between the germline ends. Germline V lookup: CDR1 MGHRA, CDR2 YSYEKL. The CDR3 contains 14 residues.

V gene TRBV2 combines with J gene TRBJ1-1; a possible D gene is TRBD1 (5 bases). Trimming cost V 6 bases and J 1 base, with 12 bases left between them. Germline CDR1 is SNHLY and CDR2 is FYNNEI. The CDR3 is 14 residues long. The CDR3 here is CASSPRDWNTEAFF. The CDR3 region has the DNA TGTGCCAGCAGCCCCCGGGACTGGAACACTGAAGCTTTCTTT. Combining the CDR3 with reference TRBV2 and TRBJ1-1 gives the whole variable domain EPEVTQTPSHQVTQMGQEVILRCVPISNHLYFYWYRQILGQKVEFLVSFYNNEISEKSEIFDDQFSVERPDGSNFTLKIRSTKLEDSAMYFCASSPRDWNTEAFFGQGTRLTVV.

This chain links TRBV2 with TRBJ2-5; D is unresolved. Trimming shortened V by 8 bases and J by 5 bases, and 9 bases separated the two germline ends. Germline CDR1 reads SNHLY; CDR2 reads FYNNEI. The CDR3 extends over 11 amino acids. CDR3 nucleotide sequence: TGTGCCAGCCTGACGGAGGAGACCCAGTACTTC. Protein sequence: CASLTEETQYF.

The chain links TRBV2 to TRBJ2-5, with 7 bases aligning to TRBD2. The CDR3 spans 17 residues. Germline V CDR1 and CDR2: SNHLY, FYNNEI. Trimming at V came to 2 bases and at J to 0 bases, leaving 9 bases not matched to a gene. CDR3 nucleotides: TGTGCCAGCAGTGAACAGGCGGGAGCCCCGTACCAAGAGACCCAGTACTTC. Translating it yields CASSEQAGAPYQETQYF.

This chain uses TRBV28 with TRBJ2-7; D gene unclear. The V end was cut by 4 bases, the J end by 4 bases, with 5 bases between. Germline loops: CDR1 MDHEN, CDR2 SYDVKM. The CDR3 extends over 11 amino acids. The CDR3: CASSSVYEQYF. The CDR3 region has the DNA TGTGCCAGCAGTTCCGTGTACGAGCAGTACTTC.

The chain is built from TRBV10-2 and TRBJ1-4; D is unclear. Trimming left V 6 bases short and J 8 bases short, with 7 bases between. The germline V gene has CDR1 WSHSY and CDR2 SAAADI. CDR3 length equals 11 residues. The CDR3 loop is CASRSREKLFF. The CDR3, as DNA: TGCGCCAGCAGATCTAGGGAAAAACTGTTTTTT.

V is TRBV10-1 and J is TRBJ2-2; D is perhaps TRBD2 (5 bases). The length of the CDR3 is 14 residues. V gave up 3 bases and J gave up 2 bases, with 7 bases separating them. Germline CDR1 WNHNN, CDR2 SYGVQD (reference sequence). CDR3 sequence (DNA): TGCGCCAGCAGTGAACTAGTAAACACCGGGGAGCTGTTTTTT. Its protein is CASSELVNTGELFF.

J is TRBJ1-1 and V is TRBV28; D is perhaps TRBD1 (5 bases). V dropped 2 bases and J dropped 0 bases, with 7 bases sitting between them. The germline CDR1 and CDR2 sequences are MDHEN and SYDVKM. The CDR3 contains 14 residues. CDR3 nucleotides: TGTGCCAGCAGTTTACAGGACATGAACACTGAAGCTTTCTTT. Translation gives CASSLQDMNTEAFF.

V usage is TRBV10-3 and J usage is TRBJ1-1; 7 nucleotides match TRBD1. The J segment lost 0 bases and the V segment lost 0 bases, leaving 1 base of the junction unmatched. CDR1 is ENHRY, CDR2 SYGVKD, per germline. This CDR3 comprises 15 residues. CDR3 in amino acids: CAISESGTVNTEAFF. The CDR3 region has the DNA TGTGCCATCAGTGAGTCCGGGACAGTGAACACTGAAGCTTTCTTT.

This chain uses TRBV7-2 with TRBJ2-1; D unresolved. V shed 1 base and J shed 10 bases, with 23 bases lying between them. Per the germline V gene, CDR1 is SGHTA and CDR2 is FQGNSA. This CDR3 contains 17 residues. The CDR3 reads CASSLGSLWIPLGEQFF. DNA for the CDR3: TGTGCCAGCAGCTTAGGGAGTCTTTGGATCCCGCTGGGGGAGCAGTTCTTC.

This chain links TRBV7-2 with TRBJ2-7; 7 nucleotides line up with TRBD1. This CDR3 region has 15 residues. Germline V gene data show CDR1 as SGHTA and CDR2 as FQGNSA. The V gene end was trimmed by 5 bases and the J gene end by 3 bases; junction bases not matched to a gene: 10. This CDR3 reads CASSGDREPVYEQYF. The CDR3 bases are TGTGCCAGCAGCGGAGACAGGGAGCCGGTCTACGAGCAGTACTTC.

The chain couples TRBV18 to TRBJ1-4; D remains ambiguous. Trimming removed 3 bases from V and 4 bases from J, with 12 bases in between. The germline V gene encodes CDR1 KGHSH and CDR2 LQKENI. The CDR3 runs 15 residues. The CDR3 DNA follows: TGTGCCAGCTCACCCACCGTTGGTGGTAATGAAAAACTGTTTTTT. This encodes CASSPTVGGNEKLFF.

The gene calls are TRBV28 and TRBJ2-5, with D possibly called TRBD1 or TRBD2 (5 bases each). Germline V gene data show CDR1 as MDHEN and CDR2 as SYDVKM. Trimming removed 1 base at V and 1 base at J, with 13 bases between. The CDR3 is made up of 16 amino acids. CDR3 sequence: CASSLYPTGLQETQYF. The CDR3 region has the DNA TGTGCCAGCAGTTTATACCCCACAGGACTCCAAGAGACCCAGTACTTC.

V usage is TRBV5-1 and J usage is TRBJ2-1, with 10 bases aligning to TRBD1. Germline values: CDR1 SGHRS, CDR2 YFSETQ. With 4 bases clipped from V and 5 bases from J, the junction kept 9 bases outside the gene matches. The CDR3 has 16 amino acids. CDR3 DNA sequence: TGCGCCAGCAGCCCCCACTCTGGACAGGGGGACAATGAGCAGTTCTTC. Translating gives CASSPHSGQGDNEQFF.

The chain employs TRBV11-3 and TRBJ2-1, with 9 bases fitting TRBD2. Germline CDR1 reads SGHNT; CDR2 reads YENEEA. The CDR3 spans 16 residues. The V segment lost 0 bases and the J segment 7 bases; nucleotides outside the gene matches: 7. The CDR3 region has the DNA TGTGCCAGCAGCTTAGAGGCGGGAGGGCCATGGAATGAGCAGTTCTTC. It translates to CASSLEAGGPWNEQFF.

The V call is TRBV28, the J call TRBJ2-6; D ambiguous. The CDR3 runs to 15 residues. Per germline, CDR1 MDHEN and CDR2 SYDVKM. Trimming shortened V by 1 base and J by 2 bases, and 6 bases separated the two germline ends. CDR3 loop: CASSLFRAGANVLTF. CDR3 bases: TGTGCCAGCAGTTTATTCCGGGCTGGGGCCAACGTCCTGACTTTC. The full variable domain, completed using reference TRBV28 and TRBJ2-6, is DVKVTQSSRYLVKRTGEKVFLECVQDMDHENMFWYRQDPGLGLRLIYFSYDVKMKEKGDIPEGYSVSREKKERFSLILESASTNQTSMYLCASSLFRAGANVLTFGAGSRLTVL.